Following are 18 T cell receptor beta chains from one sample sequenced in a study of human T cells and chemical hapten exposure. TCRdb analysed the RACE reads with MiXCR anew, one entry per CDR3 protein. The data contain roughly 380,000 distinct CDR3 sequences, roughly 5% of them singletons. Time point of the sample: pre-sensitization, week 0. Treatment in this sample: therapeutic diphenylcyclopropenone sensitization with weekly scalp DPC. The sequences come from whole blood, collected in connection with sensitization to the hapten diphenylcyclopropenone (DPC). Receptors originate from a woman aged 50 to 60 with alopecia areata. Some clones in this sample may be carry-over from other donors' samples.

J is TRBJ1-2 and V is TRBV2; D call uncertain. This CDR3 region has 12 residues. From germline, CDR1 is SNHLY and CDR2 FYNNEI. The V gene lost 10 bases and the J gene lost 2 bases, with 11 bases spanning the gap. CDR3 in amino acids: CATPNSNYGYTF. CDR3 bases: TGTGCCACCCCCAACAGCAACTATGGCTACACCTTC. The variable domain in full, with the rest retrieved from reference TRBV2 and TRBJ1-2, is EPEVTQTPSHQVTQMGQEVILRCVPISNHLYFYWYRQILGQKVEFLVSFYNNEISEKSEIFDDQFSVERPDGSNFTLKIRSTKLEDSAMYFCATPNSNYGYTFGSGTRLTVV.

The sample holds many counts of this clonotype. The chain has TRBV7-9 and TRBJ2-7, with a weak D call TRBD1 (5 bases). Germline V gene sequence: CDR1 SEHNR, CDR2 FQNEAQ (reference sequence). The V end was cut by 1 base, the J end by 3 bases, with 10 bases between. This CDR3 is built from 14 residues. Here the CDR3 DNA reads TGTGCCAGCAGCTTAGTAGGGGATCACTACGAGCAGTACTTC. The encoded protein is CASSLVGDHYEQYF.

This clonotype has just a few counts. The rearrangement uses TRBV2 and TRBJ1-4; D not certain. Trimming left V 1 base short and J 6 bases short, with 3 bases between. CDR1 SNHLY and CDR2 FYNNEI come from the germline V gene. The CDR3 covers 12 residues. In DNA, the CDR3 is TGTGCCAGCAGTGAAGGATATGAAAAACTGTTTTTT. Translating it yields CASSEGYEKLFF. The full variable domain, in which reference TRBV2 and TRBJ1-4 provide the parts outside the CDR3, is EPEVTQTPSHQVTQMGQEVILRCVPISNHLYFYWYRQILGQKVEFLVSFYNNEISEKSEIFDDQFSVERPDGSNFTLKIRSTKLEDSAMYFCASSEGYEKLFFGSGTQLSVL.

This clonotype was seen ten or more times. The chain combines TRBV29-1 with TRBJ2-1; 7 bases agree with TRBD2. Germline CDR1 reads SQVTM; CDR2 reads ANQGSEA. The CDR3 sequence is 16 residues long. The V and J ends lost 4 bases and 2 bases, in that order; junction bases with no gene match: 11. Here the CDR3 reads CSVVGVAGPTYNEQFF. The CDR3 DNA is TGCAGCGTTGTGGGGGTAGCGGGCCCCACCTACAATGAGCAGTTCTTC.

This chain connects TRBV6-5 to TRBJ1-6; no clear D gene. From germline, CDR1 is MNHEY and CDR2 SVGAGI. The CDR3 is 15 residues long. With 2 bases removed from V and 7 bases from J, the gap between germline ends came to 12 bases. The CDR3 protein is CASSYGRTGNSPLHF. CDR3 sequence (DNA): TGTGCCAGCAGTTACGGCCGGACGGGCAATTCACCCCTCCACTTT.

This clonotype was detected ten times or more. J is TRBJ2-5 and V is TRBV12-3 or TRBV12-4, with 8 nucleotides matching TRBD2. Trimming took 3 bases from V and 4 from J; bases not matched to a gene: 4. This CDR3 is 14 amino acids long. Here the CDR3 DNA reads TGTGCCAGCAGTTTCGGCGGGGGGATAGAGACCCAGTACTTC. Residues: CASSFGGGIETQYF.

This clonotype came up many times. V and J are TRBV13 and TRBJ2-1; a possible D gene is TRBD1 (7 bases). Germline CDR1 reads PRHDT; CDR2 reads FYEKMQ (reference sequence). The CDR3 has 15 amino acids. V was trimmed by 8 bases and J by 2 bases, leaving 16 bases between them. The CDR3 nucleotides are TGTGCCAGCTCCAGGGGGACTGGCCCCTACAATGAGCAGTTCTTC. Translation: CASSRGTGPYNEQFF.

This clonotype was counted between two and nine times. This chain joins TRBV27 and TRBJ2-7, with a tentative D call TRBD1 (5 bases). Trimming cost V 4 bases and J 4 bases, with 11 bases left between them. Looked up from germline, CDR1 is MNHEY and CDR2 is SMNVEV (reference sequence). The CDR3 is made up of 13 amino acids. The CDR3 nucleotides are TGTGCCAGCAGTTCCCGACAGAATTACGAGCAGTACTTC. It translates to CASSSRQNYEQYF.

This clonotype has ten or more counts. The J gene is TRBJ2-1, the V gene TRBV24-1; maybe TRBD2 (7 bases). There are 13 residues in the CDR3. CDR1 is KGHDR, CDR2 SFDVKD, per germline. V was trimmed by 0 bases and J by 11 bases, leaving 10 bases between them. CDR3 nucleotide sequence: TGTGCCACCAGTGATTTGAGGGGGGGCAAGCAGTTCTTC. This encodes CATSDLRGGKQFF.

This clonotype was seen a few times. V is TRBV10-3 and J is TRBJ1-2, with 11 bases lining up with TRBD1. In germline, CDR1 is ENHRY, CDR2 SYGVKD. CDR3 length: 15 residues. The V segment lost 6 bases and the J segment 4 bases; nucleotides outside the gene matches: 7. The CDR3 region has the DNA TGTGCCATCAGCGCCGGGACAGGGGGGATCTATGGCTACACCTTC. Its protein is CAISAGTGGIYGYTF.

At least ten counts were recorded for this clonotype. CDR3 sequence reads: CSGGWGGQETQYF. DNA for the CDR3: TGCAGCGGGGGATGGGGTGGACAGGAGACCCAGTACTTC. This rearrangement joins TRBV29-1 to TRBJ2-5; possibly TRBD1 for D (6 bases). Trimming removed 7 bases at V and 5 bases at J, with 17 bases between. Germline assignment: CDR1 SQVTM and CDR2 ANQGSEA. CDR3 length equals 13 residues.

This clonotype was observed many times. The chain has TRBV7-6 and TRBJ1-1; D uncertain. The CDR3 spans 14 residues. Germline values: CDR1 SGHVS, CDR2 FNYEAQ. Deletions cut 1 base from V and 0 bases from J, with 6 bases between. CDR3 nucleotides: TGTGCCAGCAGCTTAGGCCAGATGAACACTGAAGCTTTCTTT. Translating gives CASSLGQMNTEAFF.

At least ten counts were recorded for this clonotype. The V call is TRBV12-3 or TRBV12-4, the J call TRBJ2-6; D remains unclear. There are 14 residues in the CDR3. Trimming shortened V by 5 bases and J by 5 bases, and 10 bases separated the two germline ends. For the CDR3, the DNA is TGTGCCAGCAGTCCGACCCGCAGGGCCAACGTCCTGACTTTC. Translation: CASSPTRRANVLTF.

This clonotype was observed a few times. The chain is built from TRBV11-3 and TRBJ1-1, with D tentatively TRBD1 (5 bases). This CDR3 has 13 amino acids. Germline values: CDR1 SGHNT, CDR2 YENEEA. Between the trimmed V and J ends, which lost 5 bases and 5 bases, there was a span of 12 bases. CDR3: CASSIRWGTEAFF. Written as DNA, the CDR3 is TGTGCCAGCAGCATAAGATGGGGGACTGAAGCTTTCTTT.

There are many counts of this clonotype. The genes are TRBV9 and TRBJ2-1; 10 bases match TRBD1. The V gene end was trimmed by 3 bases and the J gene end by 6 bases; junction bases not matched to a gene: 6. Germline CDR1 and CDR2: SGDLS and YYNGEE. The CDR3 has 15 amino acids. The CDR3 loop reads CASSGWGTGVNEQFF. CDR3 DNA: TGTGCCAGCAGCGGTTGGGGGACAGGGGTCAATGAGCAGTTCTTC.

In this sample, this clonotype turned up many times. In DNA, the CDR3 is TGTGCCAGCAGTGAAGCCCCCGGGGGCTCCGGGGAGCTGTTTTTT. Translated, it gives CASSEAPGGSGELFF. This chain links TRBV6-1 with TRBJ2-2; either TRBD1 or TRBD2 may fit D (6 bases each). Germline loops: CDR1 MNHNS, CDR2 SASEGT. Trimming stripped 0 bases from V and 6 bases from J, with 11 bases between. This CDR3 spans 15 amino acids.

This clonotype was seen more than once but under ten times. The chain joins TRBV9 to TRBJ2-3; D unresolved. The CDR3 is 12 residues long. CDR1 SGDLS and CDR2 YYNGEE come from the germline V gene. V lost 4 bases to trimming and J lost 4 bases, with 7 bases between them. The CDR3 sequence: CASSNSPDTQYF. The CDR3 nucleotides are TGTGCCAGCAGCAATTCGCCAGATACGCAGTATTTT.

In its sample, this clonotype was seen many times. J is TRBJ2-5 and V is TRBV7-2; 8 bases align to TRBD2. With V trimmed by 2 bases and J by 6 bases, 11 bases remained unmatched. CDR1 and CDR2 from the germline V gene are SGHTA and FQGNSA. The CDR3 has 16 residues. The CDR3 DNA reads as TGTGCCAGCAGCTTATCGGGGGCTAGCGGGTTGAAGACCCAGTACTTC. Its translation: CASSLSGASGLKTQYF.